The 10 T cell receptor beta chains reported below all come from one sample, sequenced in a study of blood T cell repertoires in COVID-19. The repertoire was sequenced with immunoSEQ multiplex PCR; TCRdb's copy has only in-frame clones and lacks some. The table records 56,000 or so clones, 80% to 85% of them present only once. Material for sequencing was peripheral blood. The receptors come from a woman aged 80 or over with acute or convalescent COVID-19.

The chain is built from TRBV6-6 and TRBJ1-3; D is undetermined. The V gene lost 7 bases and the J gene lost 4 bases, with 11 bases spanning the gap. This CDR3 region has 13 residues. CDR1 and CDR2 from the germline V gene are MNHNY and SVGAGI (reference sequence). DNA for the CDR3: TGTGCCAGCAATCTACTCGCCGGAAACACCATATATTTT. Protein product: CASNLLAGNTIYF.

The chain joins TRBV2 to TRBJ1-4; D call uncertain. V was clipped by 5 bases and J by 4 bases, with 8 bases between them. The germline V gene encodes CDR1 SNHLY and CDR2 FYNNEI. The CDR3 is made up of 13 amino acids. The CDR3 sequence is CASSRRSNEKLFF. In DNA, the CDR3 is TGTGCCAGCAGTCGACGGAGTAATGAAAAACTGTTTTTT.

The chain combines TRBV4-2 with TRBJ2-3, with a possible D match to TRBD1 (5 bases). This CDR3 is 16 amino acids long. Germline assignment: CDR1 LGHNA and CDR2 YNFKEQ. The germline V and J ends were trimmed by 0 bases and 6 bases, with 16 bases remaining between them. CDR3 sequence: CASSQDKAAPGDTQYF. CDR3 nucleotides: TGTGCCAGCAGCCAAGATAAGGCGGCCCCAGGGGATACGCAGTATTTT.

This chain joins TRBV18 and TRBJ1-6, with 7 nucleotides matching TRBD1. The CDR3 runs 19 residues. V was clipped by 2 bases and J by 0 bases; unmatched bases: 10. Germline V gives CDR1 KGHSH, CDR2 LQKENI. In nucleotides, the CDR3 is TGTGCCAGCTCACCAACCCGGGACAGAAGGAGCTCCTATAATTCACCCCTCCACTTT. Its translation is CASSPTRDRRSSYNSPLHF.

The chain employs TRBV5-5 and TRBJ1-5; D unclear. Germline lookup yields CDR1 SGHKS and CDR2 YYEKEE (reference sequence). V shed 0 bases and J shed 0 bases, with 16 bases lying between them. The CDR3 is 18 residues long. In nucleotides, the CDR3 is TGTGCCAGCAGCTTGGATTACGTTCGGTCGTATAGCAATCAGCCCCAGCATTTT. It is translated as CASSLDYVRSYSNQPQHF.

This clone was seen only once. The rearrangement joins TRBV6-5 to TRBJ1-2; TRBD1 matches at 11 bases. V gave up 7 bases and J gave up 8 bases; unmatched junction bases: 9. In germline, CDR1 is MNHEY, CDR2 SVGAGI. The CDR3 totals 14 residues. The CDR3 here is CASNLMGQGGGYTF. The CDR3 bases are TGTGCCAGCAATCTAATGGGACAGGGGGGAGGCTACACCTTC.

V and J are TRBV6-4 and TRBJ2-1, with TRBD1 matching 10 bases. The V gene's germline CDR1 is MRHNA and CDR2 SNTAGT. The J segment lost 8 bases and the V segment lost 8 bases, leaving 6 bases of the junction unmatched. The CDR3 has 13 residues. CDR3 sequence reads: CASARDRGDEQFF. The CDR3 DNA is TGTGCCAGCGCCCGGGACAGGGGTGATGAGCAGTTCTTC.

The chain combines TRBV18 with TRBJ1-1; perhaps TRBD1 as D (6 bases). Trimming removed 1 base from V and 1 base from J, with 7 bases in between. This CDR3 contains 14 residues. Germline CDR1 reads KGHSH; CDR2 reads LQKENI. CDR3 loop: CASSPLQGNTEAFF. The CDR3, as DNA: TGTGCCAGCTCACCACTACAGGGGAACACTGAAGCTTTCTTT. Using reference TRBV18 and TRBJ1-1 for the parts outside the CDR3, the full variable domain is NAGVMQNPRHLVRRRGQEARLRCSPMKGHSHVYWYRQLPEEGLKFMVYLQKENIIDESGMPKERFSAEFPKEGPSILRIQQVVRGDSAAYFCASSPLQGNTEAFFGQGTRLTVV.

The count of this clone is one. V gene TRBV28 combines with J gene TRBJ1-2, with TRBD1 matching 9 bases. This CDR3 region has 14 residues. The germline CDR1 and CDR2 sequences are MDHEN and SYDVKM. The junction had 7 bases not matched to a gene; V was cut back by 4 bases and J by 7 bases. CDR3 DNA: TGTGCCAGCAGTTGGGGACAGGGTTCTGTTGGCTACACCTTC. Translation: CASSWGQGSVGYTF.

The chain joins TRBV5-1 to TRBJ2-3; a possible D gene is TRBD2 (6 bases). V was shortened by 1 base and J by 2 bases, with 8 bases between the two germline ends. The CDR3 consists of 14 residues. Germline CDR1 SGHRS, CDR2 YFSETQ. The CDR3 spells CASSLSGDTDTQYF. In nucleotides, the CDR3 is TGCGCCAGCAGCTTGTCGGGGGACACAGATACGCAGTATTTT.